This TCR beta chain was found in a study of blood T cell repertoires in COVID-19. Study in general: The samples span acute and convalescent COVID-19 from the United States, Italy and Spain. Sources were T cells, B-cell-depleted T cells, or PBMCs; the material itself was cDNA or gDNA.

How the authors handled the data: Amplification from reference gene primers served as the basis for estimated nucleated cell counts. The method was immunoSEQ multiplex PCR; TCRdb's version includes in-frame clones alone and lacks a portion of them. V, J and clone size reflect that table, while D and trimming were determined from the DNA. The data hold around 11,000 clones, with less than 85% observed a single time. The material sequenced was peripheral blood. The receptor was derived from a human donor in a cohort sampled during active COVID-19.

The CDR3 spells CASSIRRGSESAKNIQYF. As DNA, the CDR3 is TGTGCCAGTAGTATTAGGCGGGGTTCGGAGTCGGCCAAAAACATTCAGTACTTC. The chain joins TRBV19 to TRBJ2-4; possibly TRBD2 for D (6 bases). The V end lost 3 bases, the J end lost 1 base, and 19 bases lay between the germline ends. CDR1 is LNHDA, CDR2 SQIVND, per germline (reference sequence). The CDR3 totals 18 residues.